These T cell receptor beta chains were read from a single sample in a study of T cell responses to AZD1222 COVID-19 vaccine. The repertoire was sequenced with immunoSEQ multiplex PCR; TCRdb's copy has only in-frame clones and lacks some. The data contain some 120,000 clones, around 92% of them singletons. The sample consisted of peripheral blood, taken on day 0 of AZD1222 vaccination. These receptors all come from an adult in good health. Both conserved end residues are part of each CDR3. The D gene is left open where the match is weak. The size field is filled for only some rows; it gives once, few, many or a size class.

d_call j_call v_call clone_size cdr3_nt cdr3_aa
TRBD1 TRBJ2-4 TRBV5-4 . TGTGCCAGCAGCCCGACAGGGGTCGAAAACATTCAGTACTTC CASSPTGVENIQYF
. TRBJ2-7 TRBV4-1 . TGCGCCAGCAGCGCAGGGGGAGGGTACGAGCAGTACTTC CASSAGGGYEQYF
. TRBJ2-7 TRBV7-6 . TGTGCCAGCAGCTTAGCTGGGATTGAGCAGTACTTC CASSLAGIEQYF
. TRBJ2-3 TRBV2 . TGTGCCAGCAGTGACGGGTCGAAAGGCGGAGATACGCAGTATTTT CASSDGSKGGDTQYF
TRBD2 TRBJ2-1 TRBV6-5 . TGTGCCAGCAGACCTAGCGGGAGTCGCGACAATGAGCAGTTCTTC CASRPSGSRDNEQFF
. TRBJ1-5 TRBV19 . TGTGCCAGTAGTATAAGGGATAACTTTAGCAATCAGCCCCAGCATTTT CASSIRDNFSNQPQHF
. TRBJ2-2 TRBV7-2 . TGTGCCAGCAGCTCAATTGGGAACACCGGGGAGCTGTTTTTT CASSSIGNTGELFF
. TRBJ1-3 TRBV5-5 . TGTGCCAGCACTAACGCGGGGGTCTCTTATGGAAACACCATATATTTT CASTNAGVSYGNTIYF
. TRBJ1-3 TRBV28 . TGTGCCAGCAGATACCACTCTGGAAACACCATATATTTT CASRYHSGNTIYF
. TRBJ2-5 TRBV5-1 . TGCGCCAGCAGCAAAGATCAAGAGACCCAGTACTTC CASSKDQETQYF
TRBD2 TRBJ2-7 TRBV2 . TGTGCCAGCAGCTCTACTAGCGGGAGGCTGGACGAGCAGTACTTC CASSSTSGRLDEQYF
. TRBJ1-2 TRBV6-5 . TGTGCCAGCACCCCCTGGGGGGCGTCTCGGAATGGCTACACCTTC CASTPWGASRNGYTF
. TRBJ1-4 TRBV5-1 . TGCGCCAGCAGCTTGTACACGACTAATGAAAAACTGTTTTTT CASSLYTTNEKLFF
TRBD2 TRBJ2-7 TRBV19 . TGTGCCAGTAGCCCTCCGGGACTAACCCCCTACGAGCAGTACTTC CASSPPGLTPYEQYF
. TRBJ2-2 TRBV6-6 . TGTGCCAGCAGTCACACCGGGGGCAGGGCCACCGGGGAGCTGTTTTTT CASSHTGGRATGELFF
. TRBJ1-2 TRBV6-5 . TGTGCCAGCAGTTACCCAGGGTTCTATGGCTACACCTTC CASSYPGFYGYTF
TRBD1 TRBJ2-5 TRBV30 . TGTGCCTGGAGTCGGGACAGGGTGGGGACCCAGTACTTC CAWSRDRVGTQYF
. TRBJ2-5 TRBV9 . TGTGCCAGCAGCCCGACGTTTTCCCAAGAGACCCAGTACTTC CASSPTFSQETQYF
. TRBJ1-5 TRBV5-8 . TGTGCCAGCAGCTTGTCAATCGCCAGTTTCAATCAGCCCCAGCATTTT CASSLSIASFNQPQHF
. TRBJ2-5 TRBV6-5 once TGTGCCAGCAGCCGACCGGGGCTAGAAGAGACCCAGTACTTC CASSRPGLEETQYF
TRBD1 TRBJ1-2 TRBV7-2 . TGTGCCAGCAGCCTCGCCAGGGGGAACTATGGCTACACCTTC CASSLARGNYGYTF
. TRBJ1-4 TRBV24-1 . TGTGCCACCAGTGATTTGAGGGGAATTAATGAAAAACTGTTTTTT CATSDLRGINEKLFF
. TRBJ2-7 TRBV7-8 . TGTGCCAGCTCGGGGTTAGCCTACGAGCAGTACTTC CASSGLAYEQYF